These 19 T cell receptor beta chains share one sample of origin, sequenced in a study of PD-L1 blockade in urothelial cancer. Using immunoSEQ multiplex PCR, the repertoire was profiled, and TCRdb retains in-frame clones only, with some absent. The table has about 120,000 clones, roughly 91% seen once. Time point specified: peripheral blood 6 weeks after treatment start. Specimen: PBMCs, collected around atezolizumab (anti-PD-L1) treatment. Every receptor here comes from a man aged 60-69 years with urothelial cancer.

V gene TRBV2 combines with J gene TRBJ2-3; D gene unclear. The germline gives CDR1 SNHLY, CDR2 FYNNEI. This CDR3 has 15 amino acids. V was pared by 7 bases and J by 0 bases, with 14 bases between. The CDR3 nucleotides read TGTGCCAGCAAATGGCTCGTACCTAGCACAGATACGCAGTATTTT. Its translation is CASKWLVPSTDTQYF.

The chain uses TRBV2 and TRBJ2-5, with D unclear. Per the germline V gene, CDR1 is SNHLY and CDR2 is FYNNEI. The CDR3 consists of 13 residues. V was trimmed by 3 bases and J by 5 bases, leaving 10 bases between them. The CDR3 region is CASSELGMETQYF. The CDR3 nucleotides are TGTGCCAGCAGTGAGTTGGGCATGGAGACCCAGTACTTC.

This clone was counted between two and nine times. This sequence joins TRBV9 and TRBJ1-6; D not resolved. CDR1 SGDLS and CDR2 YYNGEE come from the germline V gene. Trimming removed 0 bases at V and 7 bases at J, with 5 bases between. The CDR3 contains 13 residues. The CDR3 spells CASSVAQNSPLHF. Here the CDR3 DNA reads TGTGCCAGCAGCGTAGCCCAGAATTCACCCCTCCACTTT. Drawing the rest from reference TRBV9 and TRBJ1-6, the complete variable domain is DSGVTQTPKHLITATGQRVTLRCSPRSGDLSVYWYQQSLDQGLQFLIQYYNGEERAKGNILERFSAQQFPDLHSELNLSSLELGDSALYFCASSVAQNSPLHFGNGTRLTVT.

The chain employs TRBV2 and TRBJ2-7; 7 bases are shared with TRBD2. The CDR3 is 14 residues long. Trimming cost V 3 bases and J 5 bases; bases outside gene matches: 7. CDR1 SNHLY and CDR2 FYNNEI come from the germline V gene. CDR3 in amino acids: CASSDGLVGHEQYF. The CDR3 DNA reads as TGTGCCAGCAGTGATGGACTAGTAGGCCACGAGCAGTACTTC.

V and J are TRBV5-5 and TRBJ1-1; 7 bases fit TRBD1. CDR3 length equals 12 residues. Germline V CDR1 and CDR2: SGHKS, YYEKEE (reference sequence). V trimming: 9 bases; J trimming: 4 bases; junction bases outside the gene matches: 6. The CDR3 sequence: CATHRGGTEAFF. The DNA for the CDR3 is TGTGCCACCCACAGGGGTGGCACTGAAGCTTTCTTT.

J is TRBJ2-1 and V is TRBV28; 8 nucleotides align to TRBD2. Germline CDR1 MDHEN, CDR2 SYDVKM. The CDR3 is made up of 16 amino acids. Trimming removed 6 bases from V and 4 bases from J; junction bases left unmatched: 11. The CDR3 DNA reads TGTGCCAGCAGGACCGGGGGTCTAGCGGGTTACAATGAGCAGTTCTTC. Protein sequence: CASRTGGLAGYNEQFF.

This sequence joins TRBV6-5 and TRBJ2-1, with D perhaps matching TRBD2 (6 bases). V lost 4 bases, J lost 9 bases, and 7 bases lay in between. The germline CDR1 and CDR2 sequences are MNHEY and SVGAGI. The CDR3 covers 11 residues. CDR3 in DNA: TGTGCCAGCAGTTCCGGGGGTGAGCAGTTCTTC. It yields the protein CASSSGGEQFF.

The chain links TRBV5-4 to TRBJ2-2; the match to TRBD2 covers 9 bases. Germline V gene lookup returns CDR1 SGHNT and CDR2 YYREEE (reference sequence). CDR3 length equals 15 residues. The V segment lost 0 bases and the J segment 3 bases; nucleotides outside the gene matches: 0. This CDR3 is CASSLGLADTGELFF. The CDR3 nucleotides read TGTGCCAGCAGCTTGGGACTAGCGGACACCGGGGAGCTGTTTTTT.

This clone was counted ten times or more. V is TRBV9 and J is TRBJ1-1, with D uncertain. V lost 1 base to trimming and J lost 4 bases, with 11 bases between them. This CDR3 comprises 14 residues. Germline CDR1 reads SGDLS; CDR2 reads YYNGEE. CDR3: CASSVLGRGTEAFF. The CDR3 DNA follows: TGTGCCAGCAGCGTACTCGGGAGAGGCACTGAAGCTTTCTTT.

J is TRBJ2-6 and V is TRBV10-3; D remains unclear. The length of the CDR3 is 17 residues. Germline-derived CDR1 and CDR2 are ENHRY and SYGVKD. V was clipped by 0 bases and J by 3 bases, with 12 bases between them. CDR3 sequence (DNA): TGTGCCATCAGTGAGTCGAAAGTGGCGGATGGGGCCAACGTCCTGACTTTC. Residues: CAISESKVADGANVLTF.

The chain has TRBV7-2 and TRBJ2-3, with a weak D call TRBD2 (6 bases). Trimming cost V 2 bases and J 6 bases, with 12 bases left between them. Germline V lookup: CDR1 SGHTA, CDR2 FQGNSA. The CDR3 has 14 amino acids. The CDR3 region is CASSLLAGRDTQYF. The CDR3 coding sequence is TGTGCCAGCAGCTTACTGGCGGGGAGGGATACGCAGTATTTT.

The chain carries TRBV19 and TRBJ2-7; 15 positions agree with TRBD2. Per the germline V gene, CDR1 is LNHDA and CDR2 is SQIVND (reference sequence). The CDR3 has 17 residues. J lost 3 bases, V lost 4 bases, and 7 bases had no gene match. The CDR3 DNA sequence: TGTGCCAGTAGTAATACACCGGGACTAGCGGGAGGCTACGAGCAGTACTTC. Residues: CASSNTPGLAGGYEQYF.

The rearrangement links TRBV7-3 to TRBJ1-1; no definite D call. CDR3 length: 15 residues. Germline-derived CDR1 and CDR2 are SGHTA and FQGTGA. V was trimmed by 6 bases and J by 1 base, leaving 15 bases between them. In nucleotides, the CDR3 is TGTGCCAGCAGGCTTAACCCAGACTCGAACACTGAAGCTTTCTTT. Protein sequence: CASRLNPDSNTEAFF.

Regarding this clone: Germline is not matched at one junction end, which may reflect a read error. The chain joins TRBV7-9 to TRBJ1-1, with 12 bases lining up with TRBD1. In germline, CDR1 is SEHNR, CDR2 FQNEAQ (reference sequence). This CDR3 region has 17 residues. In DNA, the CDR3 is TGTGTCAGCAGCCAGGGACAGGGGGCCAGGGTTCTTACTGAAGCTTTCTTT. Protein product: CVSSQGQGARVLTEAFF.

For this clone: The same CDR3 also results from other DNA sequences found in this sample. The chain has TRBV4-2 and TRBJ2-7, with 9 bases aligning to TRBD1. J gave up 4 bases and V 4 bases, and 5 bases lay outside the gene matches. CDR3 length: 14 residues. Germline assignment: CDR1 LGHNA and CDR2 YNFKEQ. The CDR3 DNA sequence: TGTGCCAGCAGCCCCGGGACAGGGCTTTACGAGCAGTACTTC. Encoded protein: CASSPGTGLYEQYF.

V usage is TRBV10-3 and J usage is TRBJ1-2; 9 nucleotides align to TRBD1. V trimming: 4 bases; J trimming: 6 bases; junction bases outside the gene matches: 6. Germline V gene data show CDR1 as ENHRY and CDR2 as SYGVKD. The CDR3 consists of 14 residues. The CDR3 DNA reads as TGTGCCATCAGTGCACGGGACAGGGTCGATGGCTACACCTTC. This translates into CAISARDRVDGYTF.

The chain employs TRBV28 and TRBJ2-7; no reliable D call. This CDR3 region has 11 residues. In germline, CDR1 is MDHEN, CDR2 SYDVKM. V was clipped by 6 bases and J by 6 bases, with 9 bases between them. Here the CDR3 reads CASSPTGEQYF. CDR3 in DNA: TGTGCCAGCAGCCCTACGGGCGAGCAGTACTTC.

The gene calls are TRBV6-6 and TRBJ2-3; D remains unclear. Germline V CDR1 and CDR2: MNHNY, SVGAGI (reference sequence). This CDR3 region has 15 residues. V lost 2 bases to trimming and J lost 4 bases, with 13 bases between them. For the CDR3, the DNA is TGTGCCAGCAGTTACGTCGCAGTGTACGCAGATACGCAGTATTTT. Its protein product is CASSYVAVYADTQYF.

This sequence joins TRBV7-6 and TRBJ2-5, with a weak D call TRBD2 (5 bases). The CDR3 sequence is 13 residues long. Between the trimmed V and J ends, which lost 7 bases and 7 bases, there was a span of 16 bases. CDR1 and CDR2 from the germline V gene are SGHVS and FNYEAQ. Here the CDR3 DNA reads TGTGCCAGCATCAAGGACTCCGTCGGGACCCAGTACTTC. Translating it yields CASIKDSVGTQYF.